The present T cell receptor (beta chain) was sequenced within a study of glioma-infiltrating T cells after dendritic cell vaccination. With regard to this clone: What it binds is not known.

Study-wide findings and caveats: TCR clonality showed no direct relationship with survival.

Sequenced by immunoSEQ multiplex PCR; TCRdb stores in-frame clones only, minus some. Altogether tens of thousands of clones are present, under 90% being singletons, with the ten largest covering roughly 7.9%. With 1 base removed from V and 2 bases from J, the gap between germline ends came to 9 bases. Germline CDR1 is SGHRS and CDR2 is YFSETQ. The CDR3 is 15 residues long. The source was blood, collected before dendritic cell vaccination. This chain joins TRBV5-1 and TRBJ1-4; no definite D call. This TCR was sampled from a human donor with glioblastoma. CDR3 sequence: CASSLSFQTNEKLFF. The CDR3 DNA is TGCGCCAGCAGCTTGTCGTTCCAGACTAATGAAAAACTGTTTTTT.